The 24 T cell receptor beta chains in this list originate from one sample, sequenced in a study of post-analysis software for immune sequencing data. Study results and limitations: Controls showed lower frequencies than patients for roughly five TRBV segments, and TRBV5-6, TRBV5-1 and TRBV20-1 were among these.

The TCR beta cDNA libraries carried unique molecular identifiers. TCRdb re-called the PCR reads with MiXCR, one entry per CDR3 protein. The table lists around 400,000 distinct CDR3 sequences, 30% to 45% of them singletons. These receptors' targets are unknown. The sequencing sample was made of blood. These receptors all stem from a girl under 18 with multiple sclerosis.

The CDR3 reads CASSITLGRPSNQPQHF. The CDR3 coding sequence is TGTGCCAGTAGTATCACCTTGGGGAGACCTAGCAATCAGCCCCAGCATTTT. The J gene is TRBJ1-5, the V gene TRBV19; D unclear. Trimming took off 3 bases at V and 0 bases at J, with 15 bases between the two ends. The germline CDR1 and CDR2 sequences are LNHDA and SQIVND (reference sequence). This CDR3 region has 17 residues.

This clonotype has a handful of counts. The chain combines TRBV12-3 or TRBV12-4 with TRBJ2-7; 10 nucleotides align to TRBD1. Unmatched junction bases numbered 6, after V lost 3 bases and J lost 1 base. This CDR3 region has 16 residues. CDR3 protein: CASSFRGTGASYEQYF. The CDR3 region has the DNA TGTGCCAGCAGTTTTAGGGGGACAGGGGCTTCCTACGAGCAGTACTTC.

V gene TRBV5-1 combines with J gene TRBJ2-1; 13 bases are a match to TRBD2. The V segment lost 5 bases and the J segment 7 bases; nucleotides outside the gene matches: 6. Looked up from germline, CDR1 is SGHRS and CDR2 is YFSETQ. This CDR3 spans 15 amino acids. CDR3 sequence reads: CASRSGTSGENEQFF. CDR3 DNA sequence: TGCGCCAGCAGGTCCGGGACTAGCGGGGAGAATGAGCAGTTCTTC.

The gene calls are TRBV29-1 and TRBJ1-1; unclear D gene. V was cut by 4 bases and J by 2 bases, with 11 bases left in between. Germline CDR1 reads SQVTM; CDR2 reads ANQGSEA. The CDR3 sequence is 13 residues long. CDR3 DNA sequence: TGCAGCGTTGGCCCGCCCAGCAACACTGAAGCTTTCTTT. It codes for CSVGPPSNTEAFF.

The V call is TRBV5-1, the J call TRBJ2-2; 8 bases fit TRBD1. Germline CDR1 reads SGHRS; CDR2 reads YFSETQ. This CDR3 contains 15 residues. V shed 4 bases and J 3 bases; nucleotides not matched to a gene: 5. The CDR3 DNA follows: TGCGCCAGCAGCATGGACAGGGAAGACACCGGGGAGCTGTTTTTT. This sequence encodes CASSMDREDTGELFF.

This clonotype was seen more than once but under ten times. The chain employs TRBV5-1 and TRBJ1-1; D ambiguous. Germline assignment: CDR1 SGHRS and CDR2 YFSETQ. Trimming cost V 5 bases and J 7 bases, with 12 bases left between them. There are 12 residues in the CDR3. CDR3 sequence (DNA): TGCGCCAGCAGTCCGGACGCCTTTGAAGCTTTCTTT. Translated, it gives CASSPDAFEAFF.

The V gene is TRBV19, the J gene TRBJ1-6; no definite D call. Germline CDR1 is LNHDA and CDR2 is SQIVND (reference sequence). Trimming removed 7 bases at V and 9 bases at J, with 16 bases between. This CDR3 is 14 amino acids long. CDR3 protein: CASTPAGLGSPLHF. CDR3 nucleotides: TGTGCCAGTACGCCGGCAGGCCTAGGTTCACCCCTCCACTTT.

The chain has TRBV29-1 and TRBJ2-2; no reliable D call. Germline assignment: CDR1 SQVTM and CDR2 ANQGSEA. Deletions cut 3 bases from V and 0 bases from J, with 5 bases between. This CDR3 comprises 13 residues. The CDR3 here is CSVDIANTGELFF. The DNA for the CDR3 is TGCAGCGTTGATATCGCGAACACCGGGGAGCTGTTTTTT.

In its sample, this clonotype was seen a few times. The chain is built from TRBV7-2 and TRBJ1-5, with TRBD1 as a possible D gene (5 bases). The CDR3 contains 15 residues. Germline V gives CDR1 SGHTA, CDR2 FQGNSA. Trimming took 1 base from V and 3 from J, leaving 10 bases between them. The CDR3 reads CASSLVGGLNQPQHF. The CDR3, as DNA: TGTGCCAGCAGCTTAGTTGGGGGTCTCAATCAGCCCCAGCATTTT.

Comments on this clonotype: The junction and the germline gene differ at one end; a read error may be behind it. The rearrangement joins TRBV4-1 to TRBJ2-1; D not resolved. The length of the CDR3 is 16 residues. CDR1 is MGHRA and CDR2 is YSYEKL in the germline V gene. The CDR3, as DNA: TGCACCAGCAGCCAAGTCGGTTTGGGCTCCTACAATGAGCAGTTCTTC. Its translation: CTSSQVGLGSYNEQFF.

The chain is built from TRBV7-9 and TRBJ2-1; D is possibly TRBD2 (6 bases). This CDR3 has 15 residues. The ends were cut back, 9 bases at V and 0 bases at J, with 15 bases in the middle. Germline loops: CDR1 SEHNR, CDR2 FQNEAQ (reference sequence). The CDR3 reads CASTQDGSSYNEQFF. The CDR3 DNA follows: TGTGCCAGTACCCAAGACGGGAGCTCCTACAATGAGCAGTTCTTC.

V and J are TRBV5-1 and TRBJ2-6; D is unresolved. V lost 0 bases, J lost 0 bases, and 7 bases lay in between. The CDR3 is made up of 16 amino acids. CDR1 is SGHRS, CDR2 YFSETQ, per germline. CDR3 region: CASSLAGFSGANVLTF. CDR3 sequence (DNA): TGCGCCAGCAGCTTGGCGGGTTTCTCTGGGGCCAACGTCCTGACTTTC.

This clonotype was seen only a few times. The chain uses TRBV3-1 and TRBJ2-3, with 13 bases matching TRBD2. The CDR3 runs to 16 residues. The germline V gene encodes CDR1 LGHDT and CDR2 YNNKEL (reference sequence). The J segment lost 6 bases and the V segment lost 3 bases, leaving 6 bases of the junction unmatched. CDR3 coding DNA: TGTGCCAGCAGCCAGGGACTAGCGGGACCTTCGGATACGCAGTATTTT. This sequence encodes CASSQGLAGPSDTQYF.

The gene calls are TRBV24-1 and TRBJ2-5, with no clear D. Trimming stripped 6 bases from V and 4 bases from J, with 14 bases between. This CDR3 region has 14 residues. Germline loops: CDR1 KGHDR, CDR2 SFDVKD. The DNA of the CDR3 is TGTGCCACCAGTCCCGGTGATGGATCAGAGACCCAGTACTTC. It codes for CATSPGDGSETQYF.

This clonotype was picked up a small number of times. CDR3 loop: CASSFETQYF. In nucleotides, the CDR3 is TGTGCCAGCAGTTTTGAGACCCAGTACTTC. V and J are TRBV28 and TRBJ2-5; no reliable D call. There are 10 residues in the CDR3. Trimming cost V 3 bases and J 5 bases, with 1 base left between them. The germline gives CDR1 MDHEN, CDR2 SYDVKM. The variable domain in full, with the rest retrieved from reference TRBV28 and TRBJ2-5, is DVKVTQSSRYLVKRTGEKVFLECVQDMDHENMFWYRQDPGLGLRLIYFSYDVKMKEKGDIPEGYSVSREKKERFSLILESASTNQTSMYLCASSFETQYFGPGTRLLVL.

J is TRBJ2-5 and V is TRBV6-6, with 7 bases that match TRBD2. Germline V gives CDR1 MNHNY, CDR2 SVGAGI (reference sequence). The CDR3 has 16 residues. The junction had 14 bases not matched to a gene; V was cut back by 7 bases and J by 3 bases. The chain's CDR3 is CASTPGVSGDKETQYF. CDR3 sequence (DNA): TGTGCCAGCACCCCGGGTGTAAGCGGGGATAAAGAGACCCAGTACTTC.

This clonotype was seen a few times. The chain joins TRBV15 to TRBJ1-2; a possible D gene is TRBD1 (6 bases). The CDR3 runs 13 residues. Trimming took off 2 bases at V and 5 bases at J, with 9 bases between the two ends. Germline loops: CDR1 LNHNV, CDR2 YYDKDF (reference sequence). The CDR3: CATSRRRGYGYTF. The CDR3 DNA reads as TGTGCCACCAGCAGACGCAGGGGTTATGGCTACACCTTC.

This clonotype has only a few counts. The chain recombines TRBV5-4 with TRBJ2-1; perhaps TRBD1 as D (7 bases). Trimming pared 1 base from V and 3 bases from J, leaving 8 bases between. This CDR3 has 14 residues. The germline V gene encodes CDR1 SGHNT and CDR2 YYREEE (reference sequence). CDR3 coding DNA: TGTGCCAGCAGCTTGCAGGGGGGCTACAATGAGCAGTTCTTC. Translating gives CASSLQGGYNEQFF.

This clonotype was seen a single time. V gene TRBV7-6 combines with J gene TRBJ2-7; 7 bases align to TRBD1. Per the germline V gene, CDR1 is SGHVS and CDR2 is FNYEAQ. The CDR3 contains 15 residues. Germline trimming cut 1 base from V and 10 bases from J; bases unmatched to any gene: 13. Written as DNA, the CDR3 is TGTGCCAGCAGCTTAGGATTTGGGGACAGCAACGTTCAGTACTTC. It specifies CASSLGFGDSNVQYF.

The chain combines TRBV10-2 with TRBJ2-5, with 7 nucleotides matching TRBD2. Per germline, CDR1 WSHSY and CDR2 SAAADI. CDR3 size: 16 residues. The V gene end was trimmed by 0 bases and the J gene end by 0 bases; junction bases not matched to a gene: 4. For the CDR3, the DNA is TGCGCCAGCAGTGAGTCCCGGGGGGTGGACCAAGAGACCCAGTACTTC. Translated, it gives CASSESRGVDQETQYF.

The table lists this clonotype with a few counts. The chain couples TRBV5-1 to TRBJ2-5, with 9 bases matching TRBD1. V gave up 7 bases and J gave up 7 bases; unmatched junction bases: 11. The V gene's germline CDR1 is SGHRS and CDR2 YFSETQ. CDR3 length: 14 residues. The CDR3 is CASRRTGEGATQYF. The CDR3 nucleotides read TGCGCCAGCCGACGGACAGGGGAGGGGGCGACCCAGTACTTC.

V usage is TRBV20-1 and J usage is TRBJ1-5; possibly TRBD1 for D (5 bases). Trimming removed 1 base at V and 5 bases at J, with 12 bases between. This CDR3 contains 14 residues. The germline V gene encodes CDR1 DFQATT and CDR2 SNEGSKA (reference sequence). CDR3 region: CSARGARVDQPQHF. The CDR3 DNA sequence: TGCAGTGCTAGAGGCGCCAGGGTGGATCAGCCCCAGCATTTT.

The V gene is TRBV29-1, the J gene TRBJ1-3; D not certain. V lost 1 base and J 8 bases, leaving 9 bases between the germline ends. Germline V gene sequence: CDR1 SQVTM, CDR2 ANQGSEA. CDR3 length equals 12 residues. CDR3 loop: CSVEGLSDTIYF. The CDR3 nucleotides read TGCAGCGTTGAAGGTCTTAGCGACACCATATATTTT.

This clonotype was recorded a few times. This chain uses TRBV12-3 or TRBV12-4 with TRBJ1-2; 7 positions match TRBD1. V was pared by 7 bases and J by 1 base, with 6 bases of the junction left unmatched. CDR3 size: 14 residues. The CDR3 sequence: CASTLGQLNYGYTF. For the CDR3, the DNA is TGTGCCAGCACCCTGGGACAGCTTAACTATGGCTACACCTTC.